One and the same sample provided the 6 T cell receptor beta chains below, sequenced in a study of blood T cell repertoires in COVID-19. Here immunoSEQ multiplex PCR was the method, and the copy in TCRdb shows in-frame clones only, minus some. The table records hundreds of thousands of clones, roughly 83% of them present only once. Sequences were obtained from peripheral blood. The origin of the receptors is a woman aged 50 to 60 with acute or convalescent COVID-19.

CDR3 sequence (DNA): TGTGCCAGCAGCGAGGTGGGAGGGCCCCGGGATACGCAGTATTTT. This gives the protein CASSEVGGPRDTQYF. The chain couples TRBV9 to TRBJ2-3; 7 nucleotides align to TRBD2. The CDR3 contains 15 residues. Per the germline V gene, CDR1 is SGDLS and CDR2 is YYNGEE. The J segment lost 6 bases and the V segment lost 3 bases, leaving 10 bases of the junction unmatched.

Notes on this clone: A much larger clone differs from this one at a single base, so this may be a read error. This chain joins TRBV19 and TRBJ1-1; 7 nucleotides line up with TRBD1. Germline V gene lookup returns CDR1 LNHDA and CDR2 SQIVND (reference sequence). V shed 6 bases and J 3 bases; nucleotides not matched to a gene: 4. This CDR3 spans 13 amino acids. CDR3 in amino acids: CASSPDRDTEAFF. DNA for the CDR3: TGTGCCAGTAGCCCAGACAGGGACACTGAAGCTTTCTTT. Based on the CDR3 plus reference TRBV19 and TRBJ1-1, the full variable domain is DGGITQSPKYLFRKEGQNVTLSCEQNLNHDAMYWYRQDPGQGLRLIYYSQIVNDFQKGDIAEGYSVSREKKESFPLTVTSAQKNPTAFYLCASSPDRDTEAFFGQGTRLTVV.

This sequence joins TRBV12-5 and TRBJ2-1, with D maybe TRBD2 (6 bases). Trimming cost V 2 bases and J 9 bases, with 14 bases left between them. The length of the CDR3 is 14 residues. Germline values: CDR1 LGHNT, CDR2 FRNRAP. This CDR3 is CASGLFPGAGEQFF. The CDR3 DNA reads as TGTGCTAGTGGTTTGTTTCCGGGAGCGGGTGAGCAGTTCTTC. Full variable domain (outside the CDR3, taken from reference TRBV12-5 and TRBJ2-1): DARVTQTPRHKVTEMGQEVTMRCQPILGHNTVFWYRQTMMQGLELLAYFRNRAPLDDSGMPKDRFSAEMPDATLATLKIQPSEPRDSAVYFCASGLFPGAGEQFFGPGTRLTVL.

This clone occurred a few times. The chain links TRBV7-2 to TRBJ2-7, with 7 bases identical to TRBD2. The V gene's germline CDR1 is SGHTA and CDR2 FQGNSA. The CDR3 has 16 amino acids. V lost 5 bases and J lost 7; bases outside the gene matches: 17. For the CDR3, the DNA is TGTGCCAGCAGCCCCCATTCGCGGGAGACTTCTAGGGAGCAGTACTTC. It codes for CASSPHSRETSREQYF.

The CDR3 spells CASSYHIQGYEQYF. Written as DNA, the CDR3 is TGTGCCAGCAGTTACCATATACAGGGCTACGAGCAGTACTTC. This chain connects TRBV28 to TRBJ2-7; a possible D gene is TRBD1 (6 bases). Trimming pared 4 bases from V and 3 bases from J, leaving 13 bases between. This CDR3 comprises 14 residues. Per germline, CDR1 MDHEN and CDR2 SYDVKM. The variable domain in full, completed from reference TRBV28 and TRBJ2-7, reads DVKVTQSSRYLVKRTGEKVFLECVQDMDHENMFWYRQDPGLGLRLIYFSYDVKMKEKGDIPEGYSVSREKKERFSLILESASTNQTSMYLCASSYHIQGYEQYFGPGTRLTVT.

The chain combines TRBV7-8 with TRBJ1-3, with D uncertain. Trimming took 5 bases from V and 0 from J, leaving 20 bases between them. Looked up from germline, CDR1 is SGHVS and CDR2 is FQNEAQ. The CDR3 contains 18 residues. The DNA for the CDR3 is TGTGCCAGCAGCCCACTACCGGGTTCTTTCAGCTCTGGAAACACCATATATTTT. It codes for CASSPLPGSFSSGNTIYF.